Listed below are T cell receptor beta chains from one sample, sequenced in a study of cytomegalovirus exposure and HLA in healthy donors. The method was immunoSEQ multiplex PCR; TCRdb's version includes in-frame clones alone and lacks a portion of them. This repertoire shows 190,000 or so clones, around 74% found once; its top ten account for more than 1.5%. Sequencing was done on a sample of PBMCs. The receptor source for this set is a girl under 18 in good health and CMV-seropositive. Both conserved end residues are part of each CDR3. D genes are given only for firm matches. The listing skips clone size in some rows; elsewhere it reads once, few, many or a size class.

D gene	clone size	V gene	J gene	CDR3 DNA	CDR3 protein
NA	NA	TRBV28	TRBJ1-5	TGTGCCAGCAGCCCCCGCAGGGCCGACAATCGGCCCCAGCATTTT	CASSPRRADNRPQHF
TRBD2	NA	TRBV6-4	TRBJ2-1	TGTGCCAGCAGTTGGACTAGCGGGGGGCTCAATGAGCAGTTCTTC	CASSWTSGGLNEQFF
NA	NA	TRBV6-6	TRBJ2-7	TGTGCCAGCAGTTACTCGGCAGTCACCTACGAGCAGTACTTC	CASSYSAVTYEQYF
NA	NA	TRBV10-1	TRBJ2-1	TGCGCCAGCAGTGCGGACTTAGGGGGGGCCTCCAATGAGCAGTTCTTC	CASSADLGGASNEQFF
TRBD1	NA	TRBV28	TRBJ1-5	TGTGCCAGCACGACAGGGGATCAGCCCCAGCATTTT	CASTTGDQPQHF
NA	NA	TRBV5-4	TRBJ2-7	TGTGCCAGCAGCCCGGGACTCCAATACGAGCAGTACTTC	CASSPGLQYEQYF
TRBD2	NA	TRBV7-8	TRBJ2-3	TGTGCCAGCAGCTCCCAGAAGGGGGAGCCTAGCGGGGGGGCCCGGACAGATACGCAGTATTTT	CASSSQKGEPSGGARTDTQYF
NA	NA	TRBV5-6	TRBJ2-2	TGTGCCAGCAGCTTTGGCGGGGGCAGCGTCGGGGAGCTGTTTTTT	CASSFGGGSVGELFF
TRBD1	NA	TRBV6-4	TRBJ2-1	TGTGCCAGCAGTGACGGGACAGGAATTGAGCAGTTCTTC	CASSDGTGIEQFF
TRBD1	NA	TRBV19	TRBJ1-5	TGTGCCAGTAGTGCAGGGACAGCTAGCAATCAGCCCCAGCATTTT	CASSAGTASNQPQHF
NA	NA	TRBV30	TRBJ2-5	TGTGCCTGGAGTGTTGGCCAGGGGGGTTCAGAGACCCAGTACTTC	CAWSVGQGGSETQYF
NA	NA	TRBV7-9	TRBJ1-1	TGTGCCAGCACCACCCGCCAGGTTTTGAACACTGAAGCTTTCTTT	CASTTRQVLNTEAFF
TRBD1	few	TRBV6-5	TRBJ2-7	TGTGCCAGCAGTTACTGGCGACAGGGACATTACGAGCAGTACTTC	CASSYWRQGHYEQYF
TRBD1	once	TRBV7-9	TRBJ2-7	TGTGCCAGCAGCCACGGGGGGGAGGGGGGACAGGGGACCTACGAGCAGTACTTC	CASSHGGEGGQGTYEQYF
TRBD1	NA	TRBV11-2	TRBJ1-4	TGTGCCAGCAGCCTCAGTCCCGGGACAGGGACAGAACTGTTTTTT	CASSLSPGTGTELFF
TRBD2	NA	TRBV13	TRBJ2-7	TGTGCCAGCAGCTTATGGGGGGGGGATTCCTACGAGCAGTACTTC	CASSLWGGDSYEQYF
TRBD2	NA	TRBV4-1	TRBJ2-5	TGCGCCAGCAGCCCCCCGAGGACTAGCGGGGGGGTTGGGGAGACCCAGTACTTC	CASSPPRTSGGVGETQYF
NA	once	TRBV7-2	TRBJ2-7	TGTGCCAGCAGAGGAGATAGCTCCTACGAGCAGTACTTC	CASRGDSSYEQYF